The entry below describes one T cell receptor (beta chain). This entry is derived from a study of blood T cell repertoires in COVID-19. Study summary: Collection of acute and convalescent COVID-19 samples took place in the United States, Italy and Spain. Nucleic acid was either cDNA or gDNA, and it came from T cells, B-cell-depleted T cells, or PBMCs.

Study processing details: Quantification of nucleated cells was approximated via reference gene primer amplification. Profiling relied on immunoSEQ multiplex PCR, and the TCRdb table lists in-frame clones only, not all of them. V and J calls and clone size are as listed in that table; D and trimming were resolved from the DNA. The table includes some 290,000 clones, over 85% detected once. V shed 7 bases and J shed 0 bases, with 9 bases lying between them. The CDR3 loop spans 13 amino acids. Germline loops: CDR1 ENHRY, CDR2 SYGVKD. The sequenced sample consisted of PBMCs or T cells enriched from blood (not recorded which). This TCR derives from a woman in her thirties who had recovered from COVID-19. The chain joins TRBV10-3 to TRBJ1-1, with D uncertain. The CDR3: CAIKRVLNTEAFF. The CDR3 DNA reads TGTGCCATCAAGAGGGTTTTGAACACTGAAGCTTTCTTT.